This T cell receptor beta chain stems from a study of blood T cell repertoires in COVID-19. Study as a whole: Collection of acute and convalescent COVID-19 samples took place in the United States, Italy and Spain. PBMCs, B-cell-depleted T cells, or T cells were the source of the cDNA or gDNA that made up the material.

Germline trimming cut 0 bases from V and 5 bases from J; bases unmatched to any gene: 21. This CDR3 contains 20 residues. In germline, CDR1 is SGHDN, CDR2 FVKESK. Original analysis: Reference gene primer amplification gave nucleated cell count estimates. Some clones are missing from TCRdb's copy, which holds only in-frame ones; the method was immunoSEQ multiplex PCR. That table furnishes V, J and clone size, whereas the DNA furnished D and trimming. The sample includes a few hundred thousand clones, about 83% of them seen just once. This clonotype was obtained from a man aged 60 to 69 who had recovered from COVID-19. The sample was peripheral blood. V is TRBV14 and J is TRBJ2-5; 7 nucleotides align to TRBD2. The CDR3 loop is CASSQDWGSWAGAPPETQYF. CDR3 coding DNA: TGTGCCAGCAGCCAAGATTGGGGGTCTTGGGCGGGAGCCCCCCCTGAGACCCAGTACTTC. Combining the CDR3 with reference TRBV14 and TRBJ2-5 gives the whole variable domain EAGVTQFPSHSVIEKGQTVTLRCDPISGHDNLYWYRRVMGKEIKFLLHFVKESKQDESGMPNNRFLAERTGGTYSTLKVQPAELEDSGVYFCASSQDWGSWAGAPPETQYFGPGTRLLVL.